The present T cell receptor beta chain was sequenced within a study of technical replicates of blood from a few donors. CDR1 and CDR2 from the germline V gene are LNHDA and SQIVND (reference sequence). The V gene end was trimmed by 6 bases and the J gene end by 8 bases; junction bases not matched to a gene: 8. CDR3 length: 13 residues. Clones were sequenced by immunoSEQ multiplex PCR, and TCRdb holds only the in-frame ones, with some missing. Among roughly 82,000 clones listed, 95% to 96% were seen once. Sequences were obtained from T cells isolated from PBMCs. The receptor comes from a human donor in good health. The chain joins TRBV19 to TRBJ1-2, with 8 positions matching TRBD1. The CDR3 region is CASRSQGAEGYTF. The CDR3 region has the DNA TGTGCCAGTAGATCTCAGGGGGCGGAAGGCTACACCTTC. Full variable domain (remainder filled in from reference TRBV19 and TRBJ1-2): DGGITQSPKYLFRKEGQNVTLSCEQNLNHDAMYWYRQDPGQGLRLIYYSQIVNDFQKGDIAEGYSVSREKKESFPLTVTSAQKNPTAFYLCASRSQGAEGYTFGSGTRLTVV.